Detailed here is one T cell receptor beta chain. The CDR3 totals 15 residues. Germline V gene data show CDR1 as MNHEY and CDR2 as SMNVEV (reference sequence). V lost 5 bases, J lost 4 bases, and 12 bases lay in between. This specimen comes from a study of blood T cell repertoires in COVID-19. Using immunoSEQ multiplex PCR, the repertoire was profiled, and TCRdb retains in-frame clones only, with some absent. Counted here are 87,000 or so clones, 80% to 90% occurring once; the ten biggest clones make up approximately 12%. Sample: peripheral blood. This TCR was recovered from a man at least 80 years old with acute or convalescent COVID-19. The chain is built from TRBV27 and TRBJ1-6; tentatively, D is TRBD1 (6 bases). DNA for the CDR3: TGTGCCAGCAGTCTTCTACAGGGATATAATTCACCCCTCCACTTT. Translating gives CASSLLQGYNSPLHF.